These 22 T cell receptor beta chains came from one sample sequenced in a study of human T cells and chemical hapten exposure. The time point: healthy volunteer bleed at 6 weeks. Someone pulled total RNA out of unfractionated whole blood. From the RACE reads, TCRdb called clonotypes with MiXCR, one entry per CDR3 protein. The data contain 30,000 to 40,000 distinct CDR3 sequences, approximately 5.5% of them singletons. Specimen: whole blood. Source of these receptors: a human donor in good health. Some clones in this sample may be carry-over from other donors' samples.

At least ten counts were recorded for this clonotype. The chain combines TRBV18 with TRBJ2-3, with D perhaps matching TRBD2 (5 bases). V gave up 3 bases and J gave up 4 bases, with 20 bases separating them. The germline V gene has CDR1 KGHSH and CDR2 LQKENI. This CDR3 comprises 17 residues. CDR3 region: CASSPLASIQEADTQYF. Here the CDR3 DNA reads TGTGCCAGCTCACCCTTAGCGTCTATCCAAGAGGCAGATACGCAGTATTTT.

The chain combines TRBV5-1 with TRBJ2-2; D may be TRBD1 (6 bases). V was clipped by 1 base and J by 1 base, with 11 bases between them. Germline V lookup: CDR1 SGHRS, CDR2 YFSETQ. CDR3 length: 16 residues. The CDR3 sequence: CASSLSTGRNTGELFF. The CDR3, as DNA: TGCGCCAGCAGCTTGTCCACAGGGAGGAACACCGGGGAGCTGTTTTTT.

The V call is TRBV28, the J call TRBJ1-2; 10 bases fit TRBD1. J lost 0 bases, V lost 6 bases, and 1 base had no gene match. Germline CDR1 reads MDHEN; CDR2 reads SYDVKM. The CDR3 sequence is 14 residues long. CDR3 in amino acids: CASRGTGANYGYTF. DNA for the CDR3: TGTGCCAGCAGGGGGACAGGGGCTAACTATGGCTACACCTTC.

This clonotype was counted only a few times. The chain combines TRBV12-3 or TRBV12-4 with TRBJ1-6; D unclear. V was pared by 3 bases and J by 3 bases, with 9 bases between. The length of the CDR3 is 15 residues. The CDR3 DNA is TGTGCCAGCAGTTTTAATCCGGGCTATAATTCACCCCTCCACTTT. Encoded protein: CASSFNPGYNSPLHF.

The chain couples TRBV7-2 to TRBJ2-1, with D possibly matching TRBD2 (6 bases). Germline CDR1 and CDR2: SGHTA and FQGNSA. The ends were cut back, 1 base at V and 9 bases at J, with 16 bases in the middle. The CDR3 consists of 15 residues. The CDR3 sequence is CASSLGLLASGEQFF. Written as DNA, the CDR3 is TGTGCCAGCAGCTTAGGCCTACTAGCATCGGGTGAGCAGTTCTTC.

This clonotype was seen many times. The chain carries TRBV5-1 and TRBJ2-6; the D gene could be TRBD1 or TRBD2 (7 bases each). There are 18 residues in the CDR3. Trimming took off 3 bases at V and 2 bases at J, with 18 bases between the two ends. CDR1 and CDR2 from the germline V gene are SGHRS and YFSETQ. The CDR3 reads CASSSSGTAGPGANVLTF. The CDR3 DNA reads TGCGCCAGCAGCTCCTCCGGGACAGCGGGGCCTGGGGCCAACGTCCTGACTTTC.

The sample holds a few counts of this clonotype. The chain couples TRBV12-3 or TRBV12-4 to TRBJ1-6; D unclear. CDR3 length equals 13 residues. The V gene lost 4 bases and the J gene lost 8 bases, with 9 bases spanning the gap. CDR3 amino acids: CASSSDGDSPLHF. CDR3 nucleotide sequence: TGTGCCAGCAGTTCGGACGGAGATTCACCCCTCCACTTT.

The rearrangement uses TRBV2 and TRBJ2-2; D remains unclear. The CDR3 totals 11 residues. V dropped 8 bases and J dropped 5 bases, with 6 bases sitting between them. Per the germline V gene, CDR1 is SNHLY and CDR2 is FYNNEI. The CDR3 DNA follows: TGTGCCAGCCGAAGGACCGGGGAGCTGTTTTTT. Its protein product is CASRRTGELFF.

This clonotype has a handful of counts. V gene TRBV5-1 combines with J gene TRBJ1-1, with 7 bases fitting TRBD1. V lost 0 bases to trimming and J lost 6 bases; unmatched junction nucleotides: 8. The CDR3 is 15 residues long. Germline CDR1 is SGHRS and CDR2 is YFSETQ. The CDR3 DNA follows: TGCGCCAGCAGCTTGGCCGGGGACAGCTCCTCTGAAGCTTTCTTT. Translated: CASSLAGDSSSEAFF.

This rearrangement joins TRBV18 to TRBJ1-1, with D tentatively TRBD1 (6 bases). Germline CDR1 and CDR2: KGHSH and LQKENI. V gave up 0 bases and J gave up 2 bases, with 10 bases separating them. This CDR3 is 15 amino acids long. In DNA, the CDR3 is TGTGCCAGCTCACCACCTGGGGGCCTTAACACTGAAGCTTTCTTT. Translation: CASSPPGGLNTEAFF. The whole variable domain, remainder taken from reference TRBV18 and TRBJ1-1, is NAGVMQNPRHLVRRRGQEARLRCSPMKGHSHVYWYRQLPEEGLKFMVYLQKENIIDESGMPKERFSAEFPKEGPSILRIQQVVRGDSAAYFCASSPPGGLNTEAFFGQGTRLTVV.

For this clonotype: This may be a read error, as it is one base from a much larger clone. This chain links TRBV5-1 with TRBJ2-1; TRBD2 matches at 8 bases. V was clipped by 1 base and J by 4 bases; unmatched bases: 7. From germline, CDR1 is SGHRS and CDR2 YFSETQ. The CDR3 contains 16 residues. CDR3 DNA: TGCGCCAGCAGCTTGTCCGGAACTAGCGGTTACAATGAGCAGTTCTTC. Its translation: CASSLSGTSGYNEQFF.

This clonotype was observed a handful of times. The rearrangement uses TRBV7-9 and TRBJ1-1; tentatively, D is TRBD1 (6 bases). V lost 8 bases and J 5 bases, leaving 15 bases between the germline ends. The CDR3 spans 13 residues. Germline V gives CDR1 SEHNR, CDR2 FQNEAQ (reference sequence). For the CDR3, the DNA is TGTGCCAGCCTTCGGGGAGGGGGGACTGAAGCTTTCTTT. Translating it yields CASLRGGGTEAFF.

The chain's CDR3 is CASSVSMTSGGETQYF. The CDR3 DNA follows: TGTGCCAGCAGCGTCTCCATGACTAGCGGTGGTGAGACCCAGTACTTC. The gene calls are TRBV9 and TRBJ2-5, with 9 bases matching TRBD2. The CDR3 runs 16 residues. Germline assignment: CDR1 SGDLS and CDR2 YYNGEE. With 2 bases clipped from V and 5 bases from J, the junction kept 10 bases outside the gene matches.

This clonotype was found a few times. This chain connects TRBV6-1 to TRBJ1-5, with 7 bases lining up with TRBD1. CDR3 length: 16 amino acids. Germline values: CDR1 MNHNS, CDR2 SASEGT. V gave up 1 base and J gave up 2 bases; unmatched junction bases: 5. DNA for the CDR3: TGTGCCAGCAGTGAAGAAGGAGGACAGGGCAATCAGCCCCAGCATTTT. This gives the protein CASSEEGGQGNQPQHF.

This clonotype was recorded at least ten times. The chain combines TRBV27 with TRBJ1-6, with D maybe TRBD1 (6 bases). The CDR3 runs 13 residues. Germline assignment: CDR1 MNHEY and CDR2 SMNVEV (reference sequence). V was shortened by 3 bases and J by 13 bases, with 13 bases between the two germline ends. The CDR3 loop reads CASSLTGRAPLHF. CDR3 bases: TGTGCCAGCAGTTTGACAGGACGTGCGCCCCTCCACTTT.

Many counts were recorded for this clonotype. The chain employs TRBV12-3 or TRBV12-4 and TRBJ1-1; D remains ambiguous. The CDR3 contains 14 residues. The V end was cut by 2 bases, the J end by 1 base, with 8 bases between. The CDR3 bases are TGTGCCAGCAGTTTAAAACTCACGAACACTGAAGCTTTCTTT. This sequence encodes CASSLKLTNTEAFF.

This clonotype was picked up many times. This chain uses TRBV11-2 with TRBJ2-3; D ambiguous. Germline assignment: CDR1 SGHAT and CDR2 FQNNGV. V lost 0 bases, J lost 1 base, and 11 bases lay in between. This CDR3 is built from 16 residues. CDR3 nucleotide sequence: TGTGCCAGCAGCTTAGAGGGCCCAATCCGCACAGATACGCAGTATTTT. It codes for CASSLEGPIRTDTQYF.

The gene calls are TRBV6-2 or TRBV6-3 and TRBJ1-1, with D unresolved. The CDR3 length is 13 residues. V shed 6 bases and J shed 0 bases, with 8 bases lying between them. The germline V gene encodes CDR1 MNHEY and CDR2 SVGEGT. The CDR3 bases are TGTGCCAGCAGACAGACCGTGAACACTGAAGCTTTCTTT. It translates to CASRQTVNTEAFF.

At least ten counts were recorded for this clonotype. V is TRBV6-5 and J is TRBJ2-6, with D hard to call. Germline CDR1 is MNHEY and CDR2 is SVGAGI. Trimming pared 6 bases from V and 2 bases from J, leaving 14 bases between. The length of the CDR3 is 16 residues. The CDR3 is CASSLTPFPGANVLTF. As DNA, the CDR3 is TGTGCCAGCAGCCTAACCCCGTTCCCTGGGGCCAACGTCCTGACTTTC.

This clonotype has at least ten counts. J is TRBJ2-4 and V is TRBV9; 8 bases agree with TRBD1. The CDR3 loop spans 14 amino acids. Germline CDR1 reads SGDLS; CDR2 reads YYNGEE. Unmatched junction bases numbered 3, after V lost 0 bases and J lost 7 bases. The DNA for the CDR3 is TGTGCCAGCAGCGTAGAACAGGGGGATAACATTCAGTACTTC. It encodes CASSVEQGDNIQYF. Complete variable domain (other parts from reference TRBV9 and TRBJ2-4): DSGVTQTPKHLITATGQRVTLRCSPRSGDLSVYWYQQSLDQGLQFLIQYYNGEERAKGNILERFSAQQFPDLHSELNLSSLELGDSALYFCASSVEQGDNIQYFGAGTRLSVL.

This clonotype was detected ten times or more. DNA of the CDR3: TGTGCCAGCACATTCGTCTGGACAGGGTTGAACACTGAAGCTTTCTTT. It translates to CASTFVWTGLNTEAFF. V is TRBV6-1 and J is TRBJ1-1; TRBD1 matches 8 bases. The CDR3 runs to 16 residues. Germline V gene lookup returns CDR1 MNHNS and CDR2 SASEGT. Trimming removed 7 bases from V and 0 bases from J; junction bases left unmatched: 10.

This clonotype was detected many times. This chain joins TRBV29-1 and TRBJ2-3; possibly TRBD2 for D (6 bases). V was cut by 7 bases and J by 3 bases, with 8 bases left in between. Germline V gene lookup returns CDR1 SQVTM and CDR2 ANQGSEA. The CDR3 covers 11 residues. This CDR3 is CSGRETDTQYF. DNA for the CDR3: TGCAGCGGACGGGAGACAGATACGCAGTATTTT.